The TCR beta chain described here comes from a study of identical twins. Findings of the study overall: The study based its conclusions on cross-sectional statistical analysis and did not follow the same donors. Beta out-of-frame sequences showed weaker excess sharing between twins. Beta clonotypes that were abundant in cord blood contained fewer insertions, a pattern absent from memory repertoires. Model-predicted out-of-frame TCR alpha sharing fell below observed values in monozygotic twins.

The CDR3 contains 14 residues. The trim removed 6 bases at V and 1 base at J, leaving 5 bases unmatched. TCRdb processed the 5' RACE reads anew with MiXCR; each CDR3 protein has one entry. The sample has hundreds of thousands of distinct CDR3 sequences, about 12% seen once; the top ten hold 1.5% to 2%. This clonotype has a count of ten or more. Its target is not known. The same data also went into a second study, on yellow fever vaccine responses in identical twins.

The sequence came from a woman aged 18-30 years in good health. This chain connects TRBV12-3 or TRBV12-4 to TRBJ1-1, with TRBD1 matching 7 bases. The sequenced sample consisted of PBMCs. In nucleotides, the CDR3 is TGTGCCAGCAGGCCCGACAGGGCGAACACTGAAGCTTTCTTT. Amino acid sequence: CASRPDRANTEAFF.